These 24 T cell receptor beta chains were sequenced from one sample in a study of cytomegalovirus exposure and HLA in healthy donors. The PCR had 60 Vbeta and 13 Jbeta primers. The method was immunoSEQ multiplex PCR; TCRdb's version includes in-frame clones alone and lacks a portion of them. Recorded for this sample: around 100,000 clones. The sample was PBMCs. The receptor set was obtained from a man aged 45-65 years in good health and CMV-seronegative.

V usage is TRBV18 and J usage is TRBJ1-1; D is perhaps TRBD1 (6 bases). CDR1 and CDR2 (germline): KGHSH, LQKENI. The germline V and J ends were trimmed by 2 bases and 5 bases, with 12 bases remaining between them. This CDR3 region has 14 residues. CDR3 nucleotide sequence: TGTGCCAGCTCACCAAGTGGGGGGGCGACTGAAGCTTTCTTT. Residues: CASSPSGGATEAFF.

CDR3 bases: TGTGCCAGCAGGAAAGGGGGGGGTGGCGAAAAACTGTTTTTT. It encodes CASRKGGGGEKLFF. The rearrangement links TRBV27 to TRBJ1-4, with D possibly matching TRBD1 (6 bases). CDR1 and CDR2 (germline): MNHEY, SMNVEV (reference sequence). The V gene lost 6 bases and the J gene lost 8 bases, with 16 bases spanning the gap. This CDR3 has 14 amino acids.

The CDR3 coding sequence is TGCAGCGTTTTTGAGCGGGGGGGCTACACCTTC. Translated: CSVFERGGYTF. The V and J genes are TRBV29-1 and TRBJ1-2, with a possible D match to TRBD1 (5 bases). This CDR3 is 11 amino acids long. Trimming shortened V by 5 bases and J by 8 bases, and 12 bases separated the two germline ends. In germline, CDR1 is SQVTM, CDR2 ANQGSEA.

This chain uses TRBV7-2 with TRBJ1-3, with D possibly being TRBD1 (6 bases). V dropped 3 bases and J dropped 3 bases, with 9 bases sitting between them. The CDR3 runs 14 residues. The germline gives CDR1 SGHTA, CDR2 FQGNSA. In DNA, the CDR3 is TGTGCCAGCAGCTTTCCAGGGGATGGAAACACCATATATTTT. Amino acid sequence: CASSFPGDGNTIYF. The variable domain in full, with the rest retrieved from reference TRBV7-2 and TRBJ1-3, is GAGVSQSPSNKVTEKGKDVELRCDPISGHTALYWYRQSLGQGLEFLIYFQGNSAPDKSGLPSDRFSAERTGGSVSTLTIQRTQQEDSAVYLCASSFPGDGNTIYFGEGSWLTVV.

The V and J genes are TRBV5-1 and TRBJ1-2; 9 bases map to TRBD1. Germline V gene sequence: CDR1 SGHRS, CDR2 YFSETQ. The CDR3 consists of 15 residues. With 0 bases clipped from V and 5 bases from J, the junction kept 5 bases outside the gene matches. CDR3 sequence (DNA): TGCGCCAGCAGCTTGGAATCGGGACAGGGATATGGCTACACCTTC. Encoded protein: CASSLESGQGYGYTF.

The chain joins TRBV18 to TRBJ1-2; no firm D call. The CDR3 consists of 12 residues. V lost 10 bases to trimming and J lost 2 bases, with 11 bases between them. Germline V gives CDR1 KGHSH, CDR2 LQKENI. CDR3 amino acids: CATSGSNYGYTF. In DNA form, the CDR3 reads TGTGCCACCTCCGGGAGCAACTATGGCTACACCTTC.

The chain has TRBV19 and TRBJ2-1; 8 bases map to TRBD2. The V gene end was trimmed by 3 bases and the J gene end by 10 bases; junction bases not matched to a gene: 5. The length of the CDR3 is 13 residues. Per germline, CDR1 LNHDA and CDR2 SQIVND (reference sequence). CDR3 sequence: CASSIGRAGEQFF. The CDR3 coding sequence is TGTGCCAGTAGTATCGGGAGGGCCGGGGAGCAGTTCTTC. Full variable domain (rest looked up from reference TRBV19 and TRBJ2-1): DGGITQSPKYLFRKEGQNVTLSCEQNLNHDAMYWYRQDPGQGLRLIYYSQIVNDFQKGDIAEGYSVSREKKESFPLTVTSAQKNPTAFYLCASSIGRAGEQFFGPGTRLTVL.

This rearrangement joins TRBV18 to TRBJ1-1, with TRBD1 identical over 8 bases. Germline CDR1 reads KGHSH; CDR2 reads LQKENI. The CDR3 is 13 amino acids. Trimming took 3 bases from V and 6 from J; bases not matched to a gene: 3. CDR3 in amino acids: CASSPGTGPEAFF. In DNA, the CDR3 is TGTGCCAGCTCACCCGGGACAGGTCCTGAAGCTTTCTTT.

The chain is built from TRBV7-2 and TRBJ2-7; possibly TRBD1 for D (5 bases). The CDR3 runs to 13 residues. CDR1 is SGHTA, CDR2 FQGNSA, per germline. The V gene lost 5 bases and the J gene lost 5 bases, with 13 bases spanning the gap. The CDR3 is CASSPSWGDEQYF. The CDR3 DNA reads TGTGCCAGCAGCCCCTCCTGGGGCGACGAGCAGTACTTC.

V and J are TRBV7-9 and TRBJ1-1, with TRBD1 identical over 10 bases. This CDR3 spans 13 amino acids. The germline CDR1 and CDR2 sequences are SEHNR and FQNEAQ (reference sequence). Trimming took 5 bases from V and 6 from J; bases not matched to a gene: 3. The DNA for the CDR3 is TGTGCCAGCAGCGAGACAGGGGGCGCTGAAGCTTTCTTT. As protein: CASSETGGAEAFF. The variable domain in full, completed from reference TRBV7-9 and TRBJ1-1, reads DTGVSQNPRHKITKRGQNVTFRCDPISEHNRLYWYRQTLGQGPEFLTYFQNEAQLEKSRLLSDRFSAERPKGSFSTLEIQRTEQGDSAMYLCASSETGGAEAFFGQGTRLTVV.

Points on this clone: The same CDR3 also results from other DNA sequences found in this sample. The V call is TRBV4-3, the J call TRBJ1-1; no clear D gene. The germline CDR1 and CDR2 sequences are LGHNA and YSLEER. Trimming cost V 3 bases and J 1 base, with 15 bases left between them. This CDR3 spans 16 amino acids. The CDR3 nucleotides read TGCGCCAGCAGCCAGAGCAATGGACTCGCGAACACTGAAGCTTTCTTT. This encodes CASSQSNGLANTEAFF.

This rearrangement joins TRBV6-1 to TRBJ1-1, with D maybe TRBD1 (5 bases). Germline V CDR1 and CDR2: MNHNS, SASEGT. The CDR3 covers 13 residues. Trimming left V 6 bases short and J 4 bases short, with 12 bases between. CDR3 DNA: TGTGCCAGCAGGAAAGGGGTGGGCACTGAAGCTTTCTTT. It yields the protein CASRKGVGTEAFF.

V is TRBV4-1 and J is TRBJ1-5; D perhaps matches TRBD1 (6 bases). There are 16 residues in the CDR3. The germline gives CDR1 MGHRA, CDR2 YSYEKL. Trimming pared 0 bases from V and 4 bases from J, leaving 13 bases between. The CDR3 here is CASSQDGGLGNQPQHF. The CDR3, as DNA: TGCGCCAGCAGCCAAGACGGGGGGCTGGGGAATCAGCCCCAGCATTTT.

The chain links TRBV27 to TRBJ1-5; perhaps TRBD1 as D (5 bases). Trimming stripped 5 bases from V and 6 bases from J, with 11 bases between. Germline CDR1 and CDR2: MNHEY and SMNVEV (reference sequence). This CDR3 spans 13 amino acids. CDR3 in amino acids: CASSVRALQPQHF. The CDR3 DNA sequence: TGTGCCAGCAGTGTCAGGGCGCTTCAGCCCCAGCATTTT.

The genes are TRBV19 and TRBJ2-1; 12 nucleotides agree with TRBD2. Germline V gene data show CDR1 as LNHDA and CDR2 as SQIVND (reference sequence). This CDR3 is 16 amino acids long. Losses at the gene ends were 3 bases for V and 9 bases for J; bases not matched to a gene: 9. CDR3 region: CASSILAGGPVPEQFF. For the CDR3, the DNA is TGTGCCAGTAGTATCCTAGCGGGAGGGCCAGTCCCTGAGCAGTTCTTC.

The chain recombines TRBV6-5 with TRBJ2-1; D not resolved. Germline values: CDR1 MNHEY, CDR2 SVGAGI. The CDR3 covers 15 residues. Trimming stripped 6 bases from V and 0 bases from J, with 12 bases between. This CDR3 is CASSLTPLSYNEQFF. The DNA of the CDR3 is TGTGCCAGCAGCCTGACACCTCTCTCCTACAATGAGCAGTTCTTC.

V is TRBV7-2 and J is TRBJ2-7; 8 bases are shared with TRBD1. Germline-derived CDR1 and CDR2 are SGHTA and FQGNSA. The junction had 9 bases not matched to a gene; V was cut back by 5 bases and J by 6 bases. The CDR3 is 14 amino acids. The CDR3 is CASSRRDRIFEQYF. The CDR3 nucleotides are TGTGCCAGCAGCCGCCGGGACAGGATTTTCGAGCAGTACTTC.

The CDR3 nucleotides read TGTGCCAGCAGTGATTGGCGGGACTATGGCTACACCTTC. Its protein is CASSDWRDYGYTF. This sequence joins TRBV6-1 and TRBJ1-2; D unclear. CDR1 is MNHNS, CDR2 SASEGT, per germline. CDR3 size: 13 residues. With 3 bases removed from V and 3 bases from J, the gap between germline ends came to 8 bases.

The V and J genes are TRBV2 and TRBJ2-5, with D maybe TRBD1 (5 bases). Germline V CDR1 and CDR2: SNHLY, FYNNEI. This CDR3 spans 13 amino acids. Trimming took 8 bases from V and 2 from J, leaving 12 bases between them. CDR3 region: CASRRTPQETQYF. For the CDR3, the DNA is TGTGCCAGCCGACGGACACCTCAAGAGACCCAGTACTTC.

The DNA of the CDR3 is TGTGCCAGCAGCTTTCACTGGACAGTTTCCTACGAGCAGTACTTC. The encoded protein is CASSFHWTVSYEQYF. The rearrangement links TRBV7-2 to TRBJ2-7, with D tentatively TRBD1 (6 bases). This CDR3 has 15 amino acids. Germline lookup yields CDR1 SGHTA and CDR2 FQGNSA. The V and J ends lost 3 bases and 1 base respectively, with 13 bases between them.

The rearrangement uses TRBV4-2 and TRBJ2-1; possibly TRBD2 for D (6 bases). Germline CDR1 reads LGHNA; CDR2 reads YNFKEQ. Trimming took off 0 bases at V and 4 bases at J, with 13 bases between the two ends. The CDR3 contains 16 residues. The CDR3 loop is CASSQDSSGQYNEQFF. Written as DNA, the CDR3 is TGTGCCAGCAGCCAAGATTCAAGCGGGCAATACAATGAGCAGTTCTTC.

The genes are TRBV10-3 and TRBJ2-6, with D possibly being TRBD2 (6 bases). The CDR3 contains 16 residues. CDR1 and CDR2 (germline): ENHRY, SYGVKD. V dropped 0 bases and J dropped 4 bases, with 10 bases sitting between them. The CDR3 DNA sequence: TGTGCCATCAGTGAGTCCGGAGGGTCCGGGGCCAACGTCCTGACTTTC. It codes for CAISESGGSGANVLTF.

The chain recombines TRBV4-3 with TRBJ2-7, with a tentative D call TRBD2 (6 bases). The CDR3 is 16 amino acids. Germline V gene sequence: CDR1 LGHNA, CDR2 YSLEER. V lost 2 bases and J 3 bases, leaving 17 bases between the germline ends. The CDR3 region is CASSQSTLAPRYEQYF. CDR3 DNA sequence: TGCGCCAGCAGCCAAAGCACGCTAGCGCCACGCTACGAGCAGTACTTC.

For this clone: The same CDR3 arises from other DNA sequences in this sample as well. This sequence joins TRBV14 and TRBJ1-1; unclear D gene. The CDR3 spans 13 residues. V was shortened by 0 bases and J by 1 base, with 3 bases between the two germline ends. Looked up from germline, CDR1 is SGHDN and CDR2 is FVKESK. This CDR3 reads CASSQDRNTEAFF. CDR3 sequence (DNA): TGTGCCAGCAGCCAAGACCGGAACACTGAAGCTTTCTTT.